A single sample is the source of the 26 T cell receptor beta chains below, sequenced in a study of T cells after yellow fever vaccination. Via MiXCR, TCRdb re-called the 5' RACE reads, giving one row per CDR3 protein. This sample has about 320,000 distinct CDR3 sequences, with 3.5% to 4.5% found just once. The material sequenced was PBMCs, taken 15 days after the yellow fever booster vaccination. The receptor set was obtained from a man aged 18 to 30 who received the YFV17D yellow fever vaccine.

V and J are TRBV5-6 and TRBJ2-5; no reliable D call. The CDR3 contains 11 residues. Germline values: CDR1 SGHDT, CDR2 YYEEEE. The V and J ends lost 1 base and 7 bases respectively, with 5 bases between them. As DNA, the CDR3 is TGTGCCAGCAGCTTGACGGGGACCCAGTACTTC. Protein: CASSLTGTQYF.

This clonotype has a count of ten or more. The J gene is TRBJ2-7, the V gene TRBV5-1, with D possibly matching TRBD2 (5 bases). The V end lost 4 bases, the J end lost 3 bases, and 14 bases lay between the germline ends. The CDR3 extends over 14 amino acids. From germline, CDR1 is SGHRS and CDR2 YFSETQ. The DNA of the CDR3 is TGCGCCAGCAGCCAAGACGGACTTAGCTACGAGCAGTACTTC. Residues: CASSQDGLSYEQYF. The entire variable domain, with the rest obtained from reference TRBV5-1 and TRBJ2-7, is as follows: KAGVTQTPRYLIKTRGQQVTLSCSPISGHRSVSWYQQTPGQGLQFLFEYFSETQRNKGNFPGRFSGRQFSNSRSEMNVSTLELGDSALYLCASSQDGLSYEQYFGPGTRLTVT.

This clonotype was found many times. The germline gene is not matched at one end of the junction; a read error may be the cause. V and J are TRBV27 and TRBJ2-3; D possibly corresponds to TRBD2 (6 bases). CDR3 length: 15 amino acids. Germline CDR1 MNHEY, CDR2 SMNVEV (reference sequence). As DNA, the CDR3 is TGTGCCAGCAGTTTCGGGACTTACCTCCCGGATAGGCAGTATTTT. Its protein is CASSFGTYLPDRQYF.

This clonotype was seen many times. The J gene is TRBJ2-5, the V gene TRBV20-1; unclear D gene. The CDR3 has 11 residues. V shed 2 bases and J shed 2 bases, with 3 bases lying between them. From germline, CDR1 is DFQATT and CDR2 SNEGSKA (reference sequence). The CDR3 coding sequence is TGCAGTGCTAGATATCAAGAGACCCAGTACTTC. This translates into CSARYQETQYF.

The table lists this clonotype with many counts. The chain links TRBV7-2 to TRBJ2-3; D is possibly TRBD1 or TRBD2 (6 bases each). This CDR3 has 14 residues. V was pared by 3 bases and J by 1 base, with 8 bases between. Per the germline V gene, CDR1 is SGHTA and CDR2 is FQGNSA. The CDR3 nucleotides read TGTGCCAGCAGCTTGAGGGGGGGCACAGATACGCAGTATTTT. As protein: CASSLRGGTDTQYF.

This clonotype occurred many times. The chain links TRBV6-2 or TRBV6-3 to TRBJ1-2; D remains unclear. CDR3 size: 12 residues. Germline CDR1 and CDR2: MNHEY and SVGEGT. V was shortened by 2 bases and J by 7 bases, with 8 bases between the two germline ends. CDR3 sequence: CASSYIGSGYTF. Here the CDR3 DNA reads TGTGCCAGCAGTTACATAGGAAGTGGCTACACCTTC.

On this clonotype itself: This may be a read error: a much more frequent sequence differs by one nucleotide. CDR3 loop: CASSSTGDADTLYF. CDR3 sequence (DNA): TGTGCCAGCAGCTCCACAGGGGACGCAGATACGCTGTATTTT. This rearrangement joins TRBV7-3 to TRBJ2-3; 7 bases align to TRBD1. The germline V gene has CDR1 SGHTA and CDR2 FQGTGA. This CDR3 region has 14 residues.

This clonotype has more than one count but fewer than ten. The genes are TRBV6-2 or TRBV6-3 and TRBJ2-2; D might be TRBD2 (7 bases). The CDR3 loop spans 17 amino acids. The V and J ends lost 5 bases and 5 bases respectively, with 21 bases between them. CDR1 and CDR2 from the germline V gene are MNHEY and SVGEGT. This chain's CDR3 is CASSAPTSRGQTGELFF. The CDR3, as DNA: TGTGCCAGCAGTGCCCCGACTAGCAGGGGACAAACCGGGGAGCTGTTTTTT.

This clonotype occurred many times. The chain's CDR3 is CASSLGGQATAMNTEAFF. The CDR3 coding sequence is TGTGCCAGCAGCTTAGGGGGACAGGCCACCGCAATGAACACTGAAGCTTTCTTT. The rearrangement uses TRBV7-9 and TRBJ1-1; TRBD1 matches at 8 bases. Unmatched junction bases numbered 10, after V lost 1 base and J lost 0 bases. CDR1 SEHNR and CDR2 FQNEAQ come from the germline V gene (reference sequence). This CDR3 has 18 amino acids.

The genes are TRBV12-3 or TRBV12-4 and TRBJ1-5; D may be TRBD1 (5 bases). The CDR3 spans 14 residues. V lost 6 bases to trimming and J lost 3 bases, with 12 bases between them. The CDR3 loop reads CASSPGESNQPQHF. The CDR3 nucleotides read TGTGCCAGCAGCCCGGGGGAATCCAATCAGCCCCAGCATTTT.

In its sample, this clonotype was seen many times. The rearrangement links TRBV5-1 to TRBJ2-1; 9 bases fit TRBD1. CDR1 and CDR2 from the germline V gene are SGHRS and YFSETQ. There are 14 residues in the CDR3. The V segment lost 4 bases and the J segment 5 bases; nucleotides outside the gene matches: 4. The CDR3 loop reads CASSDRTGDNEQFF. The CDR3 DNA reads as TGCGCCAGCAGCGACCGGACAGGGGACAATGAGCAGTTCTTC.

This clonotype has ten or more counts. This chain connects TRBV5-1 to TRBJ2-7, with D perhaps being TRBD1 or TRBD2 (5 bases each). The germline V gene has CDR1 SGHRS and CDR2 YFSETQ. V was pared by 6 bases and J by 1 base, with 14 bases between. The length of the CDR3 is 14 residues. CDR3 amino acids: CASIPGTESYEQYV. DNA of the CDR3: TGCGCCAGCATCCCCGGGACGGAGTCCTACGAGCAGTACGTC.

This clonotype was detected a few times. The J gene is TRBJ2-2, the V gene TRBV20-1, with 10 bases lining up with TRBD2. This CDR3 comprises 15 residues. Germline V gives CDR1 DFQATT, CDR2 SNEGSKA (reference sequence). Trimming removed 1 base from V and 6 bases from J; junction bases left unmatched: 5. CDR3 sequence (DNA): TGCAGTGCTAGAGGGGCTAGCGGGGGATCCGGGGAGCTGTTTTTT. Translated: CSARGASGGSGELFF.

The rearrangement joins TRBV7-2 to TRBJ1-4; a weak D match, TRBD1 (5 bases). The length of the CDR3 is 16 residues. The germline V and J ends were trimmed by 2 bases and 8 bases, with 18 bases remaining between them. Germline assignment: CDR1 SGHTA and CDR2 FQGNSA. Here the CDR3 DNA reads TGTGCCAGCAGCTTATTGATGCGGGGGGGGGACGAAAAACTGTTTTTT. It specifies CASSLLMRGGDEKLFF. The full variable domain, its missing parts supplied by reference TRBV7-2 and TRBJ1-4, is GAGVSQSPSNKVTEKGKDVELRCDPISGHTALYWYRQSLGQGLEFLIYFQGNSAPDKSGLPSDRFSAERTGGSVSTLTIQRTQQEDSAVYLCASSLLMRGGDEKLFFGSGTQLSVL.

This clonotype was detected ten times or more. For the CDR3, the DNA is TGTGCCAGCAGCCGGAACAGCGGGAGGGAGACCCAGTACTTC. Its translation is CASSRNSGRETQYF. The chain links TRBV12-3 or TRBV12-4 to TRBJ2-5, with 9 bases matching TRBD2. CDR3 length: 14 amino acids. V dropped 6 bases and J dropped 5; count of bases not matched to a gene: 7.

V is TRBV6-5 and J is TRBJ1-4, with D uncertain. The CDR3 has 13 amino acids. Germline V gives CDR1 MNHEY, CDR2 SVGAGI. The germline V and J ends were trimmed by 6 bases and 8 bases, with 13 bases remaining between them. Here the CDR3 DNA reads TGTGCCAGCAGAGGCTACGGATTCGAAAAACTGTTTTTT. Encoded protein: CASRGYGFEKLFF.

This chain joins TRBV4-1 and TRBJ2-7; TRBD1 is a possible D gene (10 bases). This CDR3 is built from 17 residues. Trimming pared 4 bases from V and 7 bases from J, leaving 26 bases between. Germline lookup yields CDR1 MGHRA and CDR2 YSYEKL. The CDR3 region has the DNA TGCGCCAGCAGCCGGACAGGGGGGGGACTAGCCACCAATGAGCAGTACTTC. Protein sequence: CASSRTGGGLATNEQYF.

In its sample, this clonotype was seen a few times. The CDR3: CAISRGTNQPQHF. The CDR3 DNA follows: TGTGCCATCAGCCGGGGCACCAATCAGCCCCAGCATTTT. J is TRBJ1-5 and V is TRBV10-3; TRBD1 might be the D (5 bases). This CDR3 contains 13 residues. CDR1 ENHRY and CDR2 SYGVKD come from the germline V gene. The V end lost 6 bases, the J end lost 3 bases, and 9 bases lay between the germline ends.

This clonotype has ten or more counts. The rearrangement links TRBV5-1 to TRBJ2-3, with D perhaps matching TRBD1 or TRBD2 (5 bases each). This CDR3 is built from 15 residues. CDR1 is SGHRS, CDR2 YFSETQ, per germline. Trimming stripped 5 bases from V and 0 bases from J, with 13 bases between. In DNA form, the CDR3 reads TGCGCCAGCAGAGGGCAGGGAGCTAGCACAGATACGCAGTATTTT. Translating gives CASRGQGASTDTQYF.

This clonotype was counted many times. This sequence joins TRBV20-1 and TRBJ2-5; D possibly matches TRBD1 or TRBD2 (5 bases each). CDR1 is DFQATT and CDR2 is SNEGSKA in the germline V gene (reference sequence). V shed 5 bases and J shed 5 bases, with 15 bases lying between them. The CDR3 sequence is 13 residues long. The CDR3 DNA is TGCAGTGCTCCCGGGACCACCCGGGAGACCCAGTACTTC. Amino acid sequence: CSAPGTTRETQYF.

This clonotype showed up just a few times. The chain uses TRBV12-3 or TRBV12-4 and TRBJ1-3; D gene ambiguous. The CDR3 is made up of 17 amino acids. With 7 bases removed from V and 7 bases from J, the gap between germline ends came to 26 bases. CDR3 residues: CASTFRGLSIWTNTIYF. CDR3 in DNA: TGTGCCAGCACTTTCCGGGGTCTCTCGATCTGGACTAACACCATATATTTT.

V gene TRBV6-2 or TRBV6-3 combines with J gene TRBJ2-2; D remains ambiguous. Germline V gene sequence: CDR1 MNHEY, CDR2 SVGEGT. The CDR3 runs to 13 residues. Trimming stripped 6 bases from V and 3 bases from J, with 8 bases between. DNA for the CDR3: TGTGCCAGCAGCCTCGACTACACCGGGGAGCTGTTTTTT. This gives the protein CASSLDYTGELFF.

This clonotype occurred many times. The chain joins TRBV7-8 to TRBJ2-2; tentatively, D is TRBD2 (7 bases). CDR1 is SGHVS and CDR2 is FQNEAQ in the germline V gene. The CDR3 is 15 amino acids. Between the trimmed V and J ends, which lost 1 base and 7 bases, there was a span of 13 bases. The CDR3 DNA is TGTGCCAGCAGCTTAGGTGGGGGGGCCGGCGGGGAGCTGTTTTTT. Protein product: CASSLGGGAGGELFF.

V usage is TRBV4-2 and J usage is TRBJ2-2; D is possibly TRBD1 or TRBD2 (5 bases each). V lost 4 bases to trimming and J lost 7 bases, with 16 bases between them. This CDR3 has 15 residues. CDR1 LGHNA and CDR2 YNFKEQ come from the germline V gene. The CDR3 sequence: CASSRPGATGGELFF. DNA of the CDR3: TGTGCCAGCAGCCGGCCCGGGGCCACGGGCGGGGAGCTGTTTTTT.

This clonotype appeared a few times. The chain combines TRBV6-6 with TRBJ1-2; 8 nucleotides match TRBD1. Germline lookup yields CDR1 MNHNY and CDR2 SVGAGI (reference sequence). J was trimmed by 2 bases and V by 6 bases; bases with no gene match: 5. The CDR3 contains 14 residues. The CDR3 reads CASRLTGENYGYTF. CDR3 nucleotide sequence: TGTGCCAGCAGATTGACAGGGGAGAACTATGGCTACACCTTC.

This clonotype showed up just a few times. The chain combines TRBV5-4 with TRBJ1-2; D might be TRBD1 (6 bases). The V end lost 2 bases, the J end lost 10 bases, and 15 bases lay between the germline ends. The CDR3 length is 13 residues. Germline V CDR1 and CDR2: SGHNT, YYREEE (reference sequence). The CDR3 sequence is CASSFQTGKVYTF. For the CDR3, the DNA is TGTGCCAGCAGCTTTCAGACAGGCAAGGTCTACACCTTC.